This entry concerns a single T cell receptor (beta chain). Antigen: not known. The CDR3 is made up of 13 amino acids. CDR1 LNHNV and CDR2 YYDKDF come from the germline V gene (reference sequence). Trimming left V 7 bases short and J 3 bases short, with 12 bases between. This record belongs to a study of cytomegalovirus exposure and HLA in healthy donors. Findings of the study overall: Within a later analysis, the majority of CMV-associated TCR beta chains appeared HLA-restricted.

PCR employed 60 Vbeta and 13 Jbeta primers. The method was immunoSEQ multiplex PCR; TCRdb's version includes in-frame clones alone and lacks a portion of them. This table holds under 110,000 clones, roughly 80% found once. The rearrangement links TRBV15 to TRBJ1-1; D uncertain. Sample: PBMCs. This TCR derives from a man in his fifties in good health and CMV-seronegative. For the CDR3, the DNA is TGTGCCACCAAAGGAGGCCTTTACACTGAAGCTTTCTTT. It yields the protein CATKGGLYTEAFF.